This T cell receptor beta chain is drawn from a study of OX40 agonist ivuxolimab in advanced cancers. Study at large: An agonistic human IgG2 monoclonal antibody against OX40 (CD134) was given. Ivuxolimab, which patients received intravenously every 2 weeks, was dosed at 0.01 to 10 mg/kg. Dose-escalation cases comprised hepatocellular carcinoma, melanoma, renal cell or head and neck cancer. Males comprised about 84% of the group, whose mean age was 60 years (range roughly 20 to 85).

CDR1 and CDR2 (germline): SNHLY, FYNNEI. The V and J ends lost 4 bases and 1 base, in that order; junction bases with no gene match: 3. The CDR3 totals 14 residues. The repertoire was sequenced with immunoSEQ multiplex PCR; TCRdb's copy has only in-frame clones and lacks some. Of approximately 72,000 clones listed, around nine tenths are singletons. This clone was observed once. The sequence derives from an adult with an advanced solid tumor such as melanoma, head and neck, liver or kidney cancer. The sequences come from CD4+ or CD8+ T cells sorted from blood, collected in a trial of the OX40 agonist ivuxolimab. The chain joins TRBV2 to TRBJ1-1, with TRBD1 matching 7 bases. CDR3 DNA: TGTGCCAGCAGTGGGGACAGCAAGAACACTGAAGCTTTCTTT. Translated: CASSGDSKNTEAFF.